A selection of T cell receptor beta chains follows, all from one sample in a study of T cells in lung cancer brain metastases. Sequencing used immunoSEQ multiplex PCR; TCRdb keeps in-frame clones, though not all of them. The table has about 1,500 clones, about 81% seen once. Material for sequencing was tumor tissue from the primary lung tumor. The receptors originated from a man aged 65 to 85 with non-small cell lung cancer. Each CDR3 is given with its conserved first and last residue. The D gene is left open where the match is weak. Clone size is not always given. Where it is, it says once, few, many or a class for expanded clones.

cdr3_length: 12
v_call: TRBV5-1
j_call: TRBJ1-1
clone_size: -
d_call: TRBD1
cdr3_nt: TGCGCCAGCAGCCGGGACAGGGTTGAAGCTTTCTTT
cdr3_aa: CASSRDRVEAFF

cdr3_length: 14
v_call: TRBV2
j_call: TRBJ2-3
clone_size: -
d_call: -
cdr3_nt: TGTGCCAGCAGTGAAGGGGCAGGCACAGATACGCAGTATTTT
cdr3_aa: CASSEGAGTDTQYF

cdr3_length: 15
v_call: TRBV28
j_call: TRBJ2-1
clone_size: -
d_call: -
cdr3_nt: TGTGCCAGCACCTCTGTCGCTGAAATCAGGGGTGAGCAGTTCTTC
cdr3_aa: CASTSVAEIRGEQFF

cdr3_length: 12
v_call: TRBV5-4
j_call: TRBJ2-3
clone_size: -
d_call: -
cdr3_nt: TGTGCCAGCAGCCTGGACACAGATACGCAGTATTTT
cdr3_aa: CASSLDTDTQYF

cdr3_length: 14
v_call: TRBV15
j_call: TRBJ2-5
clone_size: few
d_call: -
cdr3_nt: TGTGCCACCAGCAGAGATCGCCCCTTCCAGACCCAGTACTTC
cdr3_aa: CATSRDRPFQTQYF

cdr3_length: 13
v_call: TRBV7-2
j_call: TRBJ1-1
clone_size: -
d_call: TRBD1
cdr3_nt: TGTGCCAGCAGCGTAGACAGGGGGATTGAAGCTTTCTTT
cdr3_aa: CASSVDRGIEAFF

cdr3_length: 15
v_call: TRBV19
j_call: TRBJ1-4
clone_size: -
d_call: TRBD1
cdr3_nt: TGTGCCAGTAGTATAGGAGGGACAGGGGTCGAAAAACTGTTTTTT
cdr3_aa: CASSIGGTGVEKLFF

cdr3_length: 11
v_call: TRBV29-1
j_call: TRBJ2-1
clone_size: -
d_call: TRBD2
cdr3_nt: TGCAGCGTCGCTGGGACTAGCAATCCGTTCTTC
cdr3_aa: CSVAGTSNPFF

cdr3_length: 13
v_call: TRBV30
j_call: TRBJ1-2
clone_size: once
d_call: -
cdr3_nt: TGTGCCTCAAACGTAGACAGGTTTGATGGCTACACCTTC
cdr3_aa: CASNVDRFDGYTF

cdr3_length: 12
v_call: TRBV7-8
j_call: TRBJ2-1
clone_size: -
d_call: -
cdr3_nt: TGTGCCAGCAGCTTTGTTCCCAGTGAGCAGTTCTTC
cdr3_aa: CASSFVPSEQFF

cdr3_length: 15
v_call: TRBV29-1
j_call: TRBJ1-2
clone_size: few
d_call: -
cdr3_nt: TGCAGCGTTGGATCAGTCAGTGGGGGGTTTAATGGCTACACCTTC
cdr3_aa: CSVGSVSGGFNGYTF

cdr3_length: 16
v_call: TRBV9
j_call: TRBJ2-5
clone_size: -
d_call: TRBD2
cdr3_nt: TGTGCCAGCAGCGTAGGGAGCGGGAGGGGACAAGAGACCCAGTACTTC
cdr3_aa: CASSVGSGRGQETQYF

cdr3_length: 13
v_call: TRBV15
j_call: TRBJ2-5
clone_size: -
d_call: TRBD2
cdr3_nt: TGTGCCACCAGCAGCCTAGCGGGAGAGACCCAGTACTTC
cdr3_aa: CATSSLAGETQYF

cdr3_length: 12
v_call: TRBV5-1
j_call: TRBJ2-1
clone_size: -
d_call: -
cdr3_nt: TGCGCCAGCACCTCGGTTTCAAATGAGCAGTTCTTC
cdr3_aa: CASTSVSNEQFF

cdr3_length: 13
v_call: TRBV6-5
j_call: TRBJ2-7
clone_size: -
d_call: -
cdr3_nt: TGTGCCAGCAGTTACGGCCTAAAGCGCGAGCAGTACTTC
cdr3_aa: CASSYGLKREQYF

cdr3_length: 14
v_call: TRBV5-1
j_call: TRBJ2-1
clone_size: -
d_call: -
cdr3_nt: TGCGCCAGCAGACAGGCTAGGCCGCACGGGGAGCAGTTCTTC
cdr3_aa: CASRQARPHGEQFF

cdr3_length: 13
v_call: TRBV27
j_call: TRBJ1-2
clone_size: -
d_call: -
cdr3_nt: TGTGCCAGCAGTCTCAGGAGGAGCTATGGCTACACCTTC
cdr3_aa: CASSLRRSYGYTF

cdr3_length: 15
v_call: TRBV30
j_call: TRBJ1-5
clone_size: -
d_call: TRBD1
cdr3_nt: TGTGCCTGGAGTACTAAGAGGGGGCCTTATCAGCCCCAGCATTTT
cdr3_aa: CAWSTKRGPYQPQHF

cdr3_length: 15
v_call: TRBV28
j_call: TRBJ1-4
clone_size: -
d_call: TRBD1
cdr3_nt: TGTGCCAGCAGTTCAAACAGGGGGCCTGGTGAAAAACTGTTTTTT
cdr3_aa: CASSSNRGPGEKLFF

cdr3_length: 11
v_call: TRBV18
j_call: TRBJ2-1
clone_size: few
d_call: TRBD1
cdr3_nt: TGTGCCAGCTCTCTGACAGGGAGGCAGTTCTTC
cdr3_aa: CASSLTGRQFF

cdr3_length: 13
v_call: TRBV29-1
j_call: TRBJ1-1
clone_size: once
d_call: -
cdr3_nt: TGCAGCGTTGCCCCACGAGGGAACACTGAAGCTTTCTTT
cdr3_aa: CSVAPRGNTEAFF

cdr3_length: 18
v_call: TRBV4-1
j_call: TRBJ2-2
clone_size: few
d_call: -
cdr3_nt: TGCGCCAGCAGCCAAGATCCCGAGAACGGGGGATACACCGGGGAGCTGTTTTTT
cdr3_aa: CASSQDPENGGYTGELFF

cdr3_length: 13
v_call: TRBV29-1
j_call: TRBJ2-3
clone_size: -
d_call: -
cdr3_nt: TGCAGCGTTCTAGTACCTAGCACAGATATGCAGTATTTT
cdr3_aa: CSVLVPSTDMQYF

cdr3_length: 13
v_call: TRBV6-1
j_call: TRBJ1-2
clone_size: -
d_call: -
cdr3_nt: TGTGCCAGCAGCTGGAGGGGGGGTTATGGCTACACCTTC
cdr3_aa: CASSWRGGYGYTF

cdr3_length: 10
v_call: TRBV20-1
j_call: TRBJ2-5
clone_size: few
d_call: -
cdr3_nt: TGCAGTGCCAGTGGGGAGACCCAGTACTTC
cdr3_aa: CSASGETQYF

cdr3_length: 13
v_call: TRBV6-4
j_call: TRBJ2-3
clone_size: -
d_call: -
cdr3_nt: TGTGCCAGCAGTGACTCGGACACAGATACGCAGTATTTT
cdr3_aa: CASSDSDTDTQYF

cdr3_length: 15
v_call: TRBV7-2
j_call: TRBJ2-4
clone_size: -
d_call: -
cdr3_nt: TGTGCCAGCAGCTTATTCTCCGGGCCTCAGAACATTCAGTACTTC
cdr3_aa: CASSLFSGPQNIQYF

cdr3_length: 16
v_call: TRBV19
j_call: TRBJ2-3
clone_size: few
d_call: -
cdr3_nt: TGTGCCAGTAGTACCCTCGGGGGAGCTAGCACAGATACGCAGTATTTT
cdr3_aa: CASSTLGGASTDTQYF

cdr3_length: 13
v_call: TRBV19
j_call: TRBJ2-1
clone_size: -
d_call: -
cdr3_nt: TGTGCCAGTAGTATAGGTTGGAGGCATGAGCAGTTCTTC
cdr3_aa: CASSIGWRHEQFF

cdr3_length: 16
v_call: TRBV7-2
j_call: TRBJ1-5
clone_size: -
d_call: -
cdr3_nt: TGTGCCAGCAGCTCCACCGGGACACTGGCTAATCAGCCCCAGCATTTT
cdr3_aa: CASSSTGTLANQPQHF

cdr3_length: 11
v_call: TRBV5-4
j_call: TRBJ1-1
clone_size: -
d_call: -
cdr3_nt: TGTGCCAGCAGCTTTGCTGTTGAAGCTTTCTTT
cdr3_aa: CASSFAVEAFF